This entry describes one T cell receptor beta chain. Per the original data handling: Cell counts per sample came from amplifying reference gene primers. The assay was immunoSEQ multiplex PCR, and TCRdb's table has in-frame clones only and misses some. V, J and clone size derive from that table, while D and trimming were established from the DNA sequence. The sample has about 400,000 clones, about nine tenths seen once. In germline, CDR1 is MNHEY, CDR2 SVGEGT. The CDR3 contains 13 residues. Trimming pared 6 bases from V and 7 bases from J, leaving 10 bases between. This sample was taken from a study of blood T cell repertoires in COVID-19. In terms of age and location, participants ranged from about 18 to 89 years and lived in roughly 22 US areas. Assignment of participants to cohorts was predicated upon participant-reported clinical history. In Cohort 3, a recovered donor had either two negative PCRs, clearance, or symptom resolution.

The J gene is TRBJ1-6, the V gene TRBV6-2 or TRBV6-3; D ambiguous. This sequence originates from a woman aged 25 to 39 who had recovered from COVID-19. Material for sequencing was PBMCs or T cells enriched from blood (not recorded which). CDR3 region: CASSPLRNSPLHF. The CDR3 DNA reads TGTGCCAGCAGCCCACTAAGGAATTCACCCCTCCACTTT.